The 24 T cell receptor beta chains in this list originate from one sample, sequenced in a study of blood T cell repertoires in COVID-19. The assay was immunoSEQ multiplex PCR, and TCRdb's table has in-frame clones only and misses some. This table has tens of thousands of clones, 70% to 85% appearing once. The sample consisted of peripheral blood. These receptors all stem from a man between 45 and 60 years old with active COVID-19.

This chain connects TRBV5-6 to TRBJ1-1, with no clear D. The CDR3 length is 15 residues. From germline, CDR1 is SGHDT and CDR2 YYEEEE. V was shortened by 0 bases and J by 1 base, with 10 bases between the two germline ends. The CDR3 is CASSLVWGGNTEAFF. CDR3 nucleotides: TGTGCCAGCAGCTTGGTGTGGGGAGGGAACACTGAAGCTTTCTTT.

The chain couples TRBV28 to TRBJ2-3; D unclear. V dropped 8 bases and J dropped 7 bases, with 10 bases sitting between them. Germline V CDR1 and CDR2: MDHEN, SYDVKM. This CDR3 is 11 amino acids long. CDR3: CASYGTYTQYF. CDR3 DNA: TGTGCCAGCTACGGTACTTATACGCAGTATTTT.

The chain employs TRBV18 and TRBJ2-3; TRBD1 might be the D (5 bases). Germline CDR1 and CDR2: KGHSH and LQKENI. The CDR3 contains 14 residues. Trimming pared 6 bases from V and 6 bases from J, leaving 16 bases between. This CDR3 is CASSTPGPVDTQYF. CDR3 coding DNA: TGTGCCAGCTCCACACCAGGGCCGGTGGATACGCAGTATTTT. Full variable domain (outside the CDR3, taken from reference TRBV18 and TRBJ2-3): NAGVMQNPRHLVRRRGQEARLRCSPMKGHSHVYWYRQLPEEGLKFMVYLQKENIIDESGMPKERFSAEFPKEGPSILRIQQVVRGDSAAYFCASSTPGPVDTQYFGPGTRLTVL.

The chain couples TRBV10-3 to TRBJ2-1; tentatively, D is TRBD1 (6 bases). Per the germline V gene, CDR1 is ENHRY and CDR2 is SYGVKD. Trimming removed 0 bases from V and 4 bases from J, with 10 bases in between. The CDR3 runs 15 residues. This CDR3 is CAISESRGGYNEQFF. DNA of the CDR3: TGTGCCATCAGTGAGTCGAGAGGGGGTTACAATGAGCAGTTCTTC.

V is TRBV7-2 and J is TRBJ1-2, with 7 nucleotides matching TRBD1. Germline trimming cut 5 bases from V and 3 bases from J; bases unmatched to any gene: 9. Germline V gene sequence: CDR1 SGHTA, CDR2 FQGNSA. The CDR3 extends over 15 amino acids. Here the CDR3 DNA reads TGTGCCAGCAGCCCCATTCAGGGGGGTGACTATGGCTACACCTTC. It encodes CASSPIQGGDYGYTF.

The chain links TRBV28 to TRBJ2-7, with D possibly being TRBD2 (5 bases). This CDR3 contains 15 residues. V was shortened by 2 bases and J by 1 base, with 12 bases between the two germline ends. From germline, CDR1 is MDHEN and CDR2 SYDVKM. The CDR3 sequence: CASSLIEGLSYEQYF. The CDR3 DNA reads as TGTGCCAGCAGTTTAATTGAGGGCCTTTCCTACGAGCAGTACTTC. The whole variable domain, filled in from reference TRBV28 and TRBJ2-7, reads DVKVTQSSRYLVKRTGEKVFLECVQDMDHENMFWYRQDPGLGLRLIYFSYDVKMKEKGDIPEGYSVSREKKERFSLILESASTNQTSMYLCASSLIEGLSYEQYFGPGTRLTVT.

The chain uses TRBV2 and TRBJ2-5; 11 positions agree with TRBD1. The V gene's germline CDR1 is SNHLY and CDR2 FYNNEI. This CDR3 has 15 amino acids. The V and J ends lost 7 bases and 6 bases, in that order; junction bases with no gene match: 10. The CDR3 region has the DNA TGTGCCAGCACCCCTATAAGGACAGGGGGCCAGACCCAGTACTTC. This encodes CASTPIRTGGQTQYF.

The rearrangement uses TRBV10-3 and TRBJ1-5, with D possibly being TRBD1 (5 bases). Germline CDR1 ENHRY, CDR2 SYGVKD. The V gene lost 0 bases and the J gene lost 2 bases, with 8 bases spanning the gap. The CDR3 spans 15 residues. CDR3 sequence (DNA): TGTGCCATCAGTGAGTCGATCAGGGGCAATCAGCCCCAGCATTTT. Protein product: CAISESIRGNQPQHF.

Written as DNA, the CDR3 is TGTGCCAGCGGCCCACGGGACACCTACGAGCAGTACTTC. It encodes CASGPRDTYEQYF. This chain joins TRBV7-9 and TRBJ2-7; the D gene is possibly TRBD1 (6 bases). The CDR3 loop spans 13 amino acids. Trimming took off 8 bases at V and 2 bases at J, with 13 bases between the two ends. Germline lookup yields CDR1 SEHNR and CDR2 FQNEAQ (reference sequence).

J is TRBJ1-1 and V is TRBV7-6; 7 positions match TRBD1. The CDR3 contains 18 residues. Germline V gene data show CDR1 as SGHVS and CDR2 as FNYEAQ. J gave up 0 bases and V 2 bases, and 12 bases lay outside the gene matches. CDR3 sequence (DNA): TGTGCCAGCAGCTTACCCCGGACAGGCGCCGTAATGAACACTGAAGCTTTCTTT. Translated: CASSLPRTGAVMNTEAFF.

The chain recombines TRBV21-1 with TRBJ2-7; the table's D call, TRBD2, was not checked against the DNA. TRBV21-1 corresponds to a pseudogene. The length of the CDR3 is 9 residues. The CDR3 nucleotides are TGTGCCAGCAGACTCAGAGGGTACTTC. As protein: CASRLRGYF.

The chain recombines TRBV19 with TRBJ1-2; perhaps TRBD1 as D (6 bases). V was cut by 2 bases and J by 2 bases, with 15 bases left in between. Germline CDR1 reads LNHDA; CDR2 reads SQIVND (reference sequence). CDR3 length: 16 residues. CDR3: CASSIRGGGPNYGYTF. CDR3 coding DNA: TGTGCCAGTAGTATAAGGGGCGGGGGGCCAAACTATGGCTACACCTTC.

This clone came up a few times. The chain carries TRBV6-6 and TRBJ2-1; maybe TRBD1 (5 bases). V was clipped by 0 bases and J by 3 bases, with 12 bases between them. The CDR3 contains 16 residues. Germline V lookup: CDR1 MNHNY, CDR2 SVGAGI (reference sequence). The CDR3 is CASSYSGVFSYNEQFF. The CDR3 DNA reads as TGTGCCAGCAGTTACTCAGGGGTTTTTAGCTACAATGAGCAGTTCTTC.

The chain has TRBV19 and TRBJ2-7; TRBD1 matches at 12 bases. Germline V gene lookup returns CDR1 LNHDA and CDR2 SQIVND (reference sequence). The CDR3 length is 15 residues. J lost 6 bases, V lost 4 bases, and 7 bases had no gene match. The CDR3 DNA is TGTGCCAGTAGTACTAGGGACAGGGGGCGGATCGAGCAGTACTTC. As protein: CASSTRDRGRIEQYF. The whole variable domain, remainder taken from reference TRBV19 and TRBJ2-7, is DGGITQSPKYLFRKEGQNVTLSCEQNLNHDAMYWYRQDPGQGLRLIYYSQIVNDFQKGDIAEGYSVSREKKESFPLTVTSAQKNPTAFYLCASSTRDRGRIEQYFGPGTRLTVT.

The genes are TRBV7-8 and TRBJ2-2; no definite D call. The CDR3 spans 15 residues. V was cut by 5 bases and J by 3 bases, with 13 bases left in between. Per germline, CDR1 SGHVS and CDR2 FQNEAQ. The CDR3 is CASSPTIGDTGELFF. The CDR3, as DNA: TGTGCCAGCAGCCCAACTATCGGTGACACCGGGGAGCTGTTTTTT.

The rearrangement uses TRBV18 and TRBJ1-2; 9 nucleotides agree with TRBD1. Germline CDR1 and CDR2: KGHSH and LQKENI. This CDR3 is 15 amino acids long. V was pared by 3 bases and J by 6 bases, with 8 bases of the junction left unmatched. The CDR3 spells CASSPTQGALNGYTF. For the CDR3, the DNA is TGTGCCAGCTCACCCACACAGGGGGCGCTAAATGGCTACACCTTC.

The rearrangement uses TRBV6-5 and TRBJ1-2; D possibly corresponds to TRBD1 (6 bases). The V end was cut by 7 bases, the J end by 4 bases, with 19 bases between. The CDR3 spans 15 residues. Germline loops: CDR1 MNHEY, CDR2 SVGAGI. The CDR3 spells CASNNYYDRSYGYTF. The DNA of the CDR3 is TGTGCCAGCAACAACTACTACGACAGGTCCTATGGCTACACCTTC.

The chain has TRBV20-1 and TRBJ2-6; D is unresolved. The V end was cut by 3 bases, the J end by 1 base, with 10 bases between. Per germline, CDR1 DFQATT and CDR2 SNEGSKA (reference sequence). The CDR3 spans 15 residues. CDR3 DNA sequence: TGCAGTGCTAGTCCCGCAGATTCTGGGGCCAACGTCCTGACTTTC. This encodes CSASPADSGANVLTF.

This chain uses TRBV6-5 with TRBJ1-6; TRBD1 matches 8 bases. J lost 8 bases, V lost 1 base, and 4 bases had no gene match. This CDR3 contains 15 residues. Germline CDR1 reads MNHEY; CDR2 reads SVGAGI. CDR3 bases: TGTGCCAGCAGTTACTTGCAGGGGGCGCATTCACCCCTCCACTTT. Residues: CASSYLQGAHSPLHF.

V gene TRBV7-9 combines with J gene TRBJ1-2; D remains unclear. This CDR3 has 13 amino acids. Germline V gives CDR1 SEHNR, CDR2 FQNEAQ (reference sequence). Trimming stripped 4 bases from V and 5 bases from J, with 11 bases between. CDR3 loop: CASSSYQEYGYTF. CDR3 sequence (DNA): TGTGCCAGCAGCTCCTACCAGGAATATGGCTACACCTTC.

The V gene is TRBV4-3, the J gene TRBJ2-3, with a weak D call TRBD1 (6 bases). The CDR3 spans 18 residues. In germline, CDR1 is LGHNA, CDR2 YSLEER. V lost 2 bases, J lost 2 bases, and 20 bases lay in between. The CDR3 DNA is TGCGCCAGCAGCCAACTGGTCGGCAGGGGCCGCCTCACAGATACGCAGTATTTT. Translated, it gives CASSQLVGRGRLTDTQYF.

The V call is TRBV15, the J call TRBJ2-5; 9 bases are a match to TRBD2. Looked up from germline, CDR1 is LNHNV and CDR2 is YYDKDF (reference sequence). This CDR3 comprises 15 residues. V trimming: 1 base; J trimming: 5 bases; junction bases outside the gene matches: 5. CDR3 DNA sequence: TGTGCCACCAGCAGAGGCGGGGGGGCGAGGGAGACCCAGTACTTC. Encoded protein: CATSRGGGARETQYF. The whole variable domain, filled in from reference TRBV15 and TRBJ2-5, reads DAMVIQNPRYQVTQFGKPVTLSCSQTLNHNVMYWYQQKSSQAPKLLFHYYDKDFNNEADTPDNFQSRRPNTSFCFLDIRSPGLGDTAMYLCATSRGGGARETQYFGPGTRLLVL.

The V and J genes are TRBV19 and TRBJ2-2; D might be TRBD1 (5 bases). The length of the CDR3 is 15 residues. Per the germline V gene, CDR1 is LNHDA and CDR2 is SQIVND (reference sequence). With 5 bases removed from V and 4 bases from J, the gap between germline ends came to 14 bases. The CDR3 reads CASSRLDRATGELFF. The CDR3 DNA sequence: TGTGCCAGTAGTCGACTCGACAGAGCCACCGGGGAGCTGTTTTTT. Full variable domain (missing parts from reference TRBV19 and TRBJ2-2): DGGITQSPKYLFRKEGQNVTLSCEQNLNHDAMYWYRQDPGQGLRLIYYSQIVNDFQKGDIAEGYSVSREKKESFPLTVTSAQKNPTAFYLCASSRLDRATGELFFGEGSRLTVL.

The chain uses TRBV10-2 and TRBJ1-4; 8 bases are a match to TRBD1. The ends lost 2 bases at V and 5 bases at J; junction bases unmatched: 4. The CDR3 contains 15 residues. CDR1 and CDR2 from the germline V gene are WSHSY and SAAADI. The chain's CDR3 is CASSETGGKNEKLFF. CDR3 nucleotides: TGCGCCAGCAGTGAGACAGGGGGAAAGAATGAAAAACTGTTTTTT.